Listed here are 16 T cell receptor beta chains from one sample, sequenced in a study of cytomegalovirus exposure and HLA in healthy donors. PCR was performed using 60 Vbeta and 13 Jbeta primers. This table comes from immunoSEQ multiplex PCR, and its TCRdb copy is limited to in-frame clones, with some not included. Of 100,000 or so clones in the sample, around 75% were seen once. The sequenced sample was PBMCs. These receptors came from a man younger than 45 in good health and CMV-seronegative.

The chain couples TRBV15 to TRBJ2-6; D may be TRBD1 (6 bases). Germline lookup yields CDR1 LNHNV and CDR2 YYDKDF (reference sequence). The V and J ends lost 3 bases and 2 bases respectively, with 8 bases between them. The CDR3 contains 15 residues. The chain's CDR3 is CATSRQGTGANVLTF. CDR3 nucleotides: TGTGCCACCAGCAGGCAGGGGACTGGGGCCAACGTCCTGACTTTC.

In its sample, this clone was seen a few times. The V gene is TRBV7-6, the J gene TRBJ2-1; 7 bases line up with TRBD2. The V and J ends lost 4 bases and 3 bases, in that order; junction bases with no gene match: 15. The CDR3 has 18 residues. The germline V gene has CDR1 SGHVS and CDR2 FNYEAQ. CDR3 coding DNA: TGTGCCAGCAGCTCCCCCCGGACGGGTGCGGGGGTCTACAATGAGCAGTTCTTC. Its translation: CASSSPRTGAGVYNEQFF.

The chain employs TRBV5-1 and TRBJ2-3, with 8 nucleotides matching TRBD2. The CDR3 is 14 residues long. V was pared by 6 bases and J by 4 bases, with 7 bases of the junction left unmatched. Per the germline V gene, CDR1 is SGHRS and CDR2 is YFSETQ. CDR3 DNA: TGCGCCAGCACCCAAGCGGGAGCCGCAGATACGCAGTATTTT. Amino acids: CASTQAGAADTQYF.

The J gene is TRBJ1-1, the V gene TRBV7-2, with 9 bases that match TRBD1. The germline V gene encodes CDR1 SGHTA and CDR2 FQGNSA. CDR3 size: 14 residues. V lost 2 bases to trimming and J lost 5 bases; unmatched junction nucleotides: 3. The CDR3 DNA reads as TGTGCCAGCAGCTTAAGGACAGGGGTGACTGAAGCTTTCTTT. It encodes CASSLRTGVTEAFF. Together with reference TRBV7-2 and TRBJ1-1, the CDR3 gives the full variable domain: GAGVSQSPSNKVTEKGKDVELRCDPISGHTALYWYRQSLGQGLEFLIYFQGNSAPDKSGLPSDRFSAERTGGSVSTLTIQRTQQEDSAVYLCASSLRTGVTEAFFGQGTRLTVV.

This sequence joins TRBV29-1 and TRBJ2-2; D remains ambiguous. Trimming took off 7 bases at V and 2 bases at J, with 5 bases between the two ends. Germline CDR1 and CDR2: SQVTM and ANQGSEA. The CDR3 spans 11 residues. The CDR3 bases are TGCAGCGGCGGTAACACCGGGGAGCTGTTTTTT. This gives the protein CSGGNTGELFF.

The chain combines TRBV5-1 with TRBJ1-3, with D perhaps TRBD1 (6 bases). From germline, CDR1 is SGHRS and CDR2 YFSETQ. The CDR3 is 15 residues long. V lost 4 bases, J lost 0 bases, and 11 bases lay in between. The CDR3 here is CASSAGEASGNTIYF. The CDR3 DNA reads TGCGCCAGCAGCGCAGGGGAAGCCTCTGGAAACACCATATATTTT.

The gene calls are TRBV7-2 and TRBJ2-7; the D gene is possibly TRBD1 (6 bases). Trimming left V 5 bases short and J 0 bases short, with 14 bases between. This CDR3 spans 15 amino acids. Looked up from germline, CDR1 is SGHTA and CDR2 is FQGNSA. The CDR3 here is CASSAHMDSSYEQYF. CDR3 in DNA: TGTGCCAGCAGCGCCCACATGGACAGCTCCTACGAGCAGTACTTC.

This chain links TRBV15 with TRBJ2-3; TRBD1 matches 9 bases. CDR1 is LNHNV, CDR2 YYDKDF, per germline (reference sequence). This CDR3 has 16 residues. Losses at the gene ends were 4 bases for V and 4 bases for J; bases not matched to a gene: 9. For the CDR3, the DNA is TGTGCCACCAGCAACACGTGGGGACAGGGCCCAGATACGCAGTATTTT. It encodes CATSNTWGQGPDTQYF. Supplemented by reference TRBV15 and TRBJ2-3, the full variable domain reads DAMVIQNPRYQVTQFGKPVTLSCSQTLNHNVMYWYQQKSSQAPKLLFHYYDKDFNNEADTPDNFQSRRPNTSFCFLDIRSPGLGDTAMYLCATSNTWGQGPDTQYFGPGTRLTVL.

This chain joins TRBV4-3 and TRBJ2-7; 7 bases fit TRBD1. The germline gives CDR1 LGHNA, CDR2 YSLEER. V shed 1 base and J 2 bases; nucleotides not matched to a gene: 14. The CDR3 loop spans 18 amino acids. The CDR3 here is CASSQGGRQGGSTYEQYF. CDR3 nucleotide sequence: TGCGCCAGCAGCCAAGGTGGAAGACAGGGCGGAAGTACCTACGAGCAGTACTTC.

This rearrangement joins TRBV2 to TRBJ2-1; 7 nucleotides align to TRBD2. Germline V CDR1 and CDR2: SNHLY, FYNNEI. V gave up 4 bases and J gave up 9 bases; unmatched junction bases: 12. The CDR3 covers 15 residues. This CDR3 is CASSVGRGWESEQFF. The CDR3 bases are TGTGCCAGCAGTGTGGGGAGGGGCTGGGAGAGTGAGCAGTTCTTC.

The J gene is TRBJ2-2, the V gene TRBV7-2; 8 positions match TRBD2. CDR1 and CDR2 from the germline V gene are SGHTA and FQGNSA. The CDR3 runs to 15 residues. V lost 3 bases, J lost 1 base, and 1 base stayed unmatched. CDR3 nucleotide sequence: TGTGCCAGCAGCTTCACTAGCGGGAACACCGGGGAGCTGTTTTTT. This codes for CASSFTSGNTGELFF.

The chain joins TRBV6-5 to TRBJ1-2; the D gene is possibly TRBD1 (6 bases). The germline CDR1 and CDR2 sequences are MNHEY and SVGAGI. V was pared by 0 bases and J by 6 bases, with 14 bases between. The CDR3 sequence is 15 residues long. CDR3 nucleotide sequence: TGTGCCAGCAGTTACTCGACAGGTGGGATCGATGGCTACACCTTC. Its translation: CASSYSTGGIDGYTF.

This clone was seen once. CDR3 protein: CASSFRGSYEQYF. In DNA, the CDR3 is TGCGCCAGCAGCTTCCGGGGCTCCTACGAGCAGTACTTC. The chain carries TRBV5-1 and TRBJ2-7, with D maybe TRBD2 (5 bases). Trimming left V 2 bases short and J 0 bases short, with 6 bases between. The CDR3 loop spans 13 amino acids. Germline CDR1 SGHRS, CDR2 YFSETQ.

This rearrangement joins TRBV11-2 to TRBJ2-7, with 10 nucleotides matching TRBD1. The V and J ends lost 5 bases and 5 bases, in that order; junction bases with no gene match: 15. This CDR3 comprises 17 residues. The germline V gene has CDR1 SGHAT and CDR2 FQNNGV. This chain's CDR3 is CASSLRGQGGIVDEQYF. DNA for the CDR3: TGTGCCAGCAGCCTAAGAGGACAGGGGGGAATTGTCGACGAGCAGTACTTC.

This chain joins TRBV4-1 and TRBJ1-3, with 7 bases lining up with TRBD1. The CDR3 spans 16 residues. The germline CDR1 and CDR2 sequences are MGHRA and YSYEKL. Trimming cost V 4 bases and J 0 bases; bases outside gene matches: 6. DNA for the CDR3: TGCGCCAGCAGCCCTGTCAGACAGGGCTCTGGAAACACCATATATTTT. Protein sequence: CASSPVRQGSGNTIYF.

The V gene is TRBV7-2, the J gene TRBJ1-3; D uncertain. Trimming stripped 5 bases from V and 0 bases from J, with 8 bases between. The germline V gene has CDR1 SGHTA and CDR2 FQGNSA. The CDR3 contains 14 residues. CDR3 DNA sequence: TGTGCCAGCAGCCCTATATTCTCTGGAAACACCATATATTTT. This encodes CASSPIFSGNTIYF.